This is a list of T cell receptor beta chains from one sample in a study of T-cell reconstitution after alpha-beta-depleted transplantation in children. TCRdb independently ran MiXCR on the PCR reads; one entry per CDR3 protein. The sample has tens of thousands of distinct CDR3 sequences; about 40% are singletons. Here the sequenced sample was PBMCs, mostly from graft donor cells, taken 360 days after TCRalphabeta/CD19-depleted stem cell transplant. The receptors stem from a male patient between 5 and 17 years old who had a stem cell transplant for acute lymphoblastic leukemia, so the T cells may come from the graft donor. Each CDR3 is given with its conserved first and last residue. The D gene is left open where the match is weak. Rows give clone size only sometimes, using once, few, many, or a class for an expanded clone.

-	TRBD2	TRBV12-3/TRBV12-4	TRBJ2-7	CASTEGVAGRYDEQYF	TGTGCCAGCACCGAGGGGGTAGCGGGAAGGTACGACGAGCAGTACTTC
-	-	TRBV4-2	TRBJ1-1	CASSQTPGTEAFF	TGTGCCAGCAGCCAAACCCCCGGGACAGAAGCTTTCTTT
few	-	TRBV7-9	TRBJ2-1	CASSLADRGEQFF	TGTGCCAGCAGCTTAGCAGACCGGGGTGAGCAGTTCTTC
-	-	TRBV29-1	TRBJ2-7	CSVGGGSYEQYF	TGCAGCGTTGGCGGCGGTTCCTACGAGCAGTACTTC
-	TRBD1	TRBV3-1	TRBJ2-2	CASSPYRETGVTGELFF	TGTGCCAGCAGCCCTTATAGAGAGACAGGGGTCACCGGGGAGCTGTTTTTT
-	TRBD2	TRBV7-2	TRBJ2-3	CASSLEAGNTDTQYF	TGTGCCAGCAGCTTAGAAGCGGGGAACACAGATACGCAGTATTTT
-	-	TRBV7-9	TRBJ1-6	CASSLADPNNSPLHF	TGTGCCAGCAGCTTAGCAGATCCCAATAATTCACCCCTCCACTTT
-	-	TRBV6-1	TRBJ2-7	CASSDLGGTYEQYF	TGTGCCAGCAGTGATCTAGGGGGGACCTACGAGCAGTACTTC
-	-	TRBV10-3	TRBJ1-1	CAISETGTAGTEAFF	TGTGCCATCAGTGAGACCGGGACGGCGGGCACTGAAGCTTTCTTT
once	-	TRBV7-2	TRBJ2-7	CASLVAPTSYEQYF	TGTGCCAGCCTGGTAGCCCCGACCTCCTACGAGCAGTACTTC
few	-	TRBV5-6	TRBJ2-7	CASSFIRGARNEQYF	TGTGCCAGCAGCTTTATAAGGGGCGCAAGGAACGAGCAGTACTTC
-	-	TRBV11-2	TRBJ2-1	CASSLVPSYNEQFF	TGTGCCAGCAGCTTAGTCCCCAGTTACAATGAGCAGTTCTTC
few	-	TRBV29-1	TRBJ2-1	CSTRTGEEYNEQFF	TGCAGCACCCGGACGGGGGAGGAGTACAATGAGCAGTTCTTC
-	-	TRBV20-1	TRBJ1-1	CSARDYRRVAEAFF	TGCAGTGCTAGAGATTACAGGAGGGTGGCTGAAGCTTTCTTT
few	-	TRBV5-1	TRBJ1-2	CASSLRPGPSDWGYTF	TGCGCCAGCAGTCTTCGTCCGGGACCCTCCGACTGGGGCTACACCTTC
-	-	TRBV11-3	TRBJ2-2	CASSSTSSGELFF	TGTGCCAGCAGCTCAACTAGTTCCGGGGAGCTGTTTTTT
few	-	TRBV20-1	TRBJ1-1	CSARANTEAFF	TGCAGTGCTAGGGCGAACACTGAAGCTTTCTTT
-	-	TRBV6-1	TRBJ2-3	CASFGPPRIGPDTQYF	TGTGCCAGCTTTGGGCCACCTAGGATCGGACCAGATACGCAGTATTTT
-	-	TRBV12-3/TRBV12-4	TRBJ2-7	CASSSDRHEQYF	TGTGCCAGCAGTTCTGACAGGCACGAGCAGTACTTC
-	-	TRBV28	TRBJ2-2	CASSFNTGELFF	TGTGCCAGCAGTTTCAACACCGGGGAGCTGTTTTTT
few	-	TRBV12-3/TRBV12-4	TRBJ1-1	CASSLKSMNTEAFF	TGTGCCAGCAGTTTGAAGTCCATGAACACTGAAGCTTTCTTT
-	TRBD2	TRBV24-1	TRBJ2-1	CATGTSGRNNEQFF	TGTGCCACGGGGACTAGCGGGAGAAACAATGAGCAGTTCTTC